The T cell receptor (beta chain) described here comes from a study of breast tumors, draining lymph nodes, adjacent tissues. This CDR3 is 15 amino acids long. From germline, CDR1 is SGHRS and CDR2 YFSETQ. Losses at the gene ends were 4 bases for V and 5 bases for J; bases not matched to a gene: 9. Findings and caveats of the study: The lymph node origin of tumor T cells was framed as consistent with a hypothesis, not demonstrated. Tumor repertoires ranked between lymph nodes and nontumor tissue in diversity, with V and J gene preferences. Most tumor T cells seemingly derive from lymph node, then expand in tumor.

Breast cancer patients provided tissue from their axillary draining lymph nodes. TCRdb itself ran the multiplex PCR reads through MiXCR, one entry per CDR3 protein. The sample lists around 120,000 distinct CDR3 sequences; roughly 21% were seen once. This clonotype was observed at least ten times. What it binds is unknown. V and J are TRBV5-1 and TRBJ2-5, with 9 bases matching TRBD1. The sample was axillary lymph node tissue. This sequence originates from a female donor with breast cancer. Some clones in this sample may be carry-over from other donors' samples. The CDR3 loop reads CASSPPGQGVETQYF. The CDR3 bases are TGCGCCAGCAGCCCACCGGGACAGGGAGTGGAGACCCAGTACTTC.